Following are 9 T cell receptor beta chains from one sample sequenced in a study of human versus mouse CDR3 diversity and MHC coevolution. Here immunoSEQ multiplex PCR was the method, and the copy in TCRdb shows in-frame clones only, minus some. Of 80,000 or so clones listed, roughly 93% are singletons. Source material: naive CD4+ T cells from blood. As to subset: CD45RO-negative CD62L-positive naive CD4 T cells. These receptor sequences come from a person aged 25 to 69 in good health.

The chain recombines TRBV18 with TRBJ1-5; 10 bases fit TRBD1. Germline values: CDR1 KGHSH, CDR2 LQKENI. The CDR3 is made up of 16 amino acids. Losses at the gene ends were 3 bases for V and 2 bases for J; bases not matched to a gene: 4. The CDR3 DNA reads TGTGCCAGCTCACCTGACAGGGGGCGAGGCAATCAGCCCCAGCATTTT. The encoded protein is CASSPDRGRGNQPQHF. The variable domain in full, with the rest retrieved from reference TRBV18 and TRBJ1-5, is NAGVMQNPRHLVRRRGQEARLRCSPMKGHSHVYWYRQLPEEGLKFMVYLQKENIIDESGMPKERFSAEFPKEGPSILRIQQVVRGDSAAYFCASSPDRGRGNQPQHFGDGTRLSIL.

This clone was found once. CDR3 DNA: TGTGCCAGTAGTATACCCGGGACAGGAGGTCTTTCGAGGGCCCTCCACTTT. It specifies CASSIPGTGGLSRALHF. The gene calls are TRBV19 and TRBJ1-6, with 8 bases aligning to TRBD1. The V and J ends lost 2 bases and 14 bases, in that order; junction bases with no gene match: 17. The CDR3 runs to 17 residues. CDR1 and CDR2 from the germline V gene are LNHDA and SQIVND (reference sequence).

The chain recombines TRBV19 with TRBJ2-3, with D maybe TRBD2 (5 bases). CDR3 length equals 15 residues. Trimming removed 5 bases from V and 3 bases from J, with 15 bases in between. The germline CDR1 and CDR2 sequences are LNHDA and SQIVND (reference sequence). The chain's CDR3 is CASSLRIRGTDTQYF. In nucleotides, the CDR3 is TGTGCCAGTAGTCTCCGTATCCGAGGGACAGATACGCAGTATTTT.

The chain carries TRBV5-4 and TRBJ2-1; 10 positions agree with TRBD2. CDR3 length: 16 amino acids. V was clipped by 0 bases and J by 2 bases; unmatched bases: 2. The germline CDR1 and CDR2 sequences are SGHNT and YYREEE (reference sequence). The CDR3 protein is CASSLEGTSAYNEQFF. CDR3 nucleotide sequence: TGTGCCAGCAGCTTGGAGGGGACTAGCGCCTACAATGAGCAGTTCTTC.

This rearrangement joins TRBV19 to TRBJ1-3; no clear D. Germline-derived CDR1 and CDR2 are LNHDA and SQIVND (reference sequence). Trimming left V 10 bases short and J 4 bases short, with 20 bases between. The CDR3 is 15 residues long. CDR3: CATFQEGKGGNTIYF. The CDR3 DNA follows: TGTGCCACCTTTCAAGAGGGCAAAGGGGGAAACACCATATATTTT.

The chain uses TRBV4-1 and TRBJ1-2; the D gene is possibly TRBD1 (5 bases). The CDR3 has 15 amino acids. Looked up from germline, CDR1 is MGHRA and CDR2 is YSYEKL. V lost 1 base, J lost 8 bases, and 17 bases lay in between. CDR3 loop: CASSQAGPTSGGYTF. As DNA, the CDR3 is TGCGCCAGCAGCCAAGCAGGGCCCACATCTGGGGGCTACACCTTC.

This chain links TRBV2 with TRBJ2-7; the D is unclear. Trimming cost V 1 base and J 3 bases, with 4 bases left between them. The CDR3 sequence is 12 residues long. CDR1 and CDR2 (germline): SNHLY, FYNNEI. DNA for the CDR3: TGTGCCAGCAGTGAAGGCGGCTACGAGCAGTACTTC. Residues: CASSEGGYEQYF.

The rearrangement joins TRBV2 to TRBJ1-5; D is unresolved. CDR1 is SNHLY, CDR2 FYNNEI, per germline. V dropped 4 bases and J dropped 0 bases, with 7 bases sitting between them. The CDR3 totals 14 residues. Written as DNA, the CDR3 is TGTGCCAGCAGTGTGGAGTATAGCAATCAGCCCCAGCATTTT. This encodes CASSVEYSNQPQHF.

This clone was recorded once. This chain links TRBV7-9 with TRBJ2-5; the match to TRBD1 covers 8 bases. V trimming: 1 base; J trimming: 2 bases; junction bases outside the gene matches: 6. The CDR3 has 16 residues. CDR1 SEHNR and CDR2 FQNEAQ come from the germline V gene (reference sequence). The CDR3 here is CASSLDVTGAQETQYF. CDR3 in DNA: TGTGCCAGCAGCTTAGACGTGACAGGGGCACAAGAGACCCAGTACTTC.